One and the same sample provided the 21 T cell receptor beta chains below, sequenced in a study. TCRdb recomputed calls from the 5' RACE reads with MiXCR, one row per CDR3 protein. The table lists nearly 55,000 distinct CDR3 sequences, around 24% of them singletons. Sequences were obtained from tumor-infiltrating naive CD4+ T cells sorted from the breast tumor. Specified subset: naive CD4+ T cells, CD4+CD45RA+CD25-. The receptors were sampled from a female donor with breast cancer.

This clonotype was observed many times. The chain carries TRBV24-1 and TRBJ2-7; 9 bases align to TRBD1. Unmatched junction bases numbered 2, after V lost 2 bases and J lost 1 base. Germline values: CDR1 KGHDR, CDR2 SFDVKD. CDR3 length: 15 amino acids. DNA for the CDR3: TGTGCCACCAGTGATTCTGGGACAGGGTCCTACGAGCAGTACTTC. It specifies CATSDSGTGSYEQYF.

This clonotype was counted only a few times. The chain couples TRBV3-1 to TRBJ1-3; the D gene is possibly TRBD1 (5 bases). Trimming took off 3 bases at V and 5 bases at J, with 11 bases between the two ends. Germline CDR1 LGHDT, CDR2 YNNKEL (reference sequence). This CDR3 has 14 amino acids. CDR3 protein: CASSQGTDRNTIYF. In DNA form, the CDR3 reads TGTGCCAGCAGCCAGGGGACCGATAGAAACACCATATATTTT.

This clonotype showed up just a few times. This rearrangement joins TRBV24-1 to TRBJ2-1, with D perhaps matching TRBD2 (6 bases). This CDR3 contains 14 residues. Germline lookup yields CDR1 KGHDR and CDR2 SFDVKD. The V gene lost 8 bases and the J gene lost 8 bases, with 18 bases spanning the gap. This CDR3 reads CATKGGKPVDEQFF. Written as DNA, the CDR3 is TGTGCCACCAAAGGCGGGAAACCTGTCGATGAGCAGTTCTTC.

About this clonotype: This is likely a read error, given that the CDR3 carries no conserved phenylalanine or tryptophan at its end. V is TRBV5-1 and J is TRBJ1-4; 9 bases are a match to TRBD1. Per the germline V gene, CDR1 is SGHRS and CDR2 is YFSETQ. This CDR3 has 14 amino acids. The junction had 5 bases not matched to a gene; V was cut back by 4 bases and J by 7 bases. In DNA, the CDR3 is TGCGCCAGCAGCCTCGGACAGGGGAGTGAAAAACTGTTTTCT. This sequence encodes CASSLGQGSEKLFS.

This clonotype was detected only a few times. The rearrangement uses TRBV6-6 and TRBJ1-3; a possible D gene is TRBD1 (5 bases). The CDR3 sequence is 14 residues long. The V and J ends lost 8 bases and 1 base respectively, with 12 bases between them. Germline lookup yields CDR1 MNHNY and CDR2 SVGAGI (reference sequence). The CDR3 coding sequence is TGTGCCAGCGCTCCGGGGCGGTCTGGAAACACCATATATTTT. Residues: CASAPGRSGNTIYF.

This clonotype has only a few counts. J is TRBJ2-5 and V is TRBV5-6; D perhaps matches TRBD1 (5 bases). Germline lookup yields CDR1 SGHDT and CDR2 YYEEEE. The CDR3 has 14 residues. The V and J ends lost 3 bases and 4 bases respectively, with 13 bases between them. As DNA, the CDR3 is TGTGCCAGCAGCTCAAGTAGGGGTGGAGAGACCCAGTACTTC. Translation: CASSSSRGGETQYF.

The V and J genes are TRBV6-5 and TRBJ1-2; the match to TRBD1 covers 7 bases. The trim removed 6 bases at V and 5 bases at J, leaving 3 bases unmatched. Germline loops: CDR1 MNHEY, CDR2 SVGAGI. This CDR3 has 12 amino acids. CDR3 sequence (DNA): TGTGCCAGCAGGACAGGGAATTATGGCTACACCTTC. It encodes CASRTGNYGYTF.

V gene TRBV5-1 combines with J gene TRBJ2-3; 7 bases align to TRBD2. The CDR3 consists of 15 residues. Germline V gene sequence: CDR1 SGHRS, CDR2 YFSETQ. V gave up 0 bases and J gave up 8 bases; unmatched junction bases: 9. The chain's CDR3 is CASSLDGLVGSTQYF. DNA of the CDR3: TGCGCCAGCAGCTTGGATGGACTAGTAGGGAGTACGCAGTATTTT.

This clonotype was picked up a small number of times. The chain recombines TRBV20-1 with TRBJ2-3, with 10 nucleotides matching TRBD2. This CDR3 has 18 amino acids. J lost 2 bases, V lost 5 bases, and 16 bases had no gene match. The germline V gene has CDR1 DFQATT and CDR2 SNEGSKA (reference sequence). The DNA for the CDR3 is TGCAGTGCTCCAAACATTAAACTAGCGGGGAAGTCCACAGATACGCAGTATTTT. Translation gives CSAPNIKLAGKSTDTQYF.

This rearrangement joins TRBV5-4 to TRBJ1-5; D call uncertain. Trimming removed 2 bases at V and 7 bases at J, with 7 bases between. CDR1 SGHNT and CDR2 YYREEE come from the germline V gene (reference sequence). The CDR3 length is 12 residues. CDR3 amino acids: CASSFYNQPQHF. In DNA form, the CDR3 reads TGTGCCAGCAGCTTTTATAACCAGCCCCAGCATTTT. Filled out from reference TRBV5-4 and TRBJ1-5, the complete variable domain reads ETGVTQSPTHLIKTRGQQVTLRCSSQSGHNTVSWYQQALGQGPQFIFQYYREEENGRGNFPPRFSGLQFPNYSSELNVNALELDDSALYLCASSFYNQPQHFGDGTRLSIL.

The gene calls are TRBV12-3 or TRBV12-4 and TRBJ1-3; no definite D call. The CDR3 extends over 15 amino acids. Trimming stripped 5 bases from V and 8 bases from J, with 19 bases between. CDR3 coding DNA: TGTGCCAGCAGTCCCCGCAGGCCCGACGTGGACACCATATATTTT. Protein sequence: CASSPRRPDVDTIYF.

This clonotype was detected only a few times. Relative to the germline gene, one junction end is altered; a read error may explain this. The rearrangement uses TRBV5-6 and TRBJ2-7, with TRBD2 as a possible D gene (5 bases). CDR1 is SGHDT and CDR2 is YYEEEE in the germline V gene. This CDR3 comprises 12 residues. This CDR3 reads CACRRTGSEQYF. DNA for the CDR3: TGTGCCTGCAGGCGGACGGGGAGCGAGCAGTACTTC. Using reference TRBV5-6 and TRBJ2-7 for the parts outside the CDR3, the full variable domain is DAGVTQSPTHLIKTRGQQVTLRCSPKSGHDTVSWYQQALGQGPQFIFQYYEEEERQRGNFPDRFSGHQFPNYSSELNVNALLLGDSALYLCACRRTGSEQYFGPGTRLTVT.

In this sample, this clonotype turned up a few times. J is TRBJ2-5 and V is TRBV5-5; D unresolved. V was clipped by 2 bases and J by 5 bases, with 10 bases between them. This CDR3 region has 13 residues. Germline V gives CDR1 SGHKS, CDR2 YYEKEE (reference sequence). The CDR3 protein is CASSFSGWETQYF. The CDR3 coding sequence is TGTGCCAGCAGCTTTTCTGGGTGGGAGACCCAGTACTTC.

This clonotype was found a few times. This chain uses TRBV15 with TRBJ1-2; maybe TRBD1 (6 bases). Trimming cost V 0 bases and J 4 bases, with 12 bases left between them. There are 15 residues in the CDR3. Per germline, CDR1 LNHNV and CDR2 YYDKDF (reference sequence). The CDR3 DNA sequence: TGTGCCACCAGCAGAGAGGGGGCGAGTAGCTATGGCTACACCTTC. Residues: CATSREGASSYGYTF.

The CDR3: CASSWRETQYF. CDR3 in DNA: TGCGCCAGCAGCTGGCGGGAGACCCAGTACTTC. The chain recombines TRBV5-1 with TRBJ2-5, with D uncertain. The CDR3 is 11 residues long. The germline V gene encodes CDR1 SGHRS and CDR2 YFSETQ. The V gene lost 3 bases and the J gene lost 5 bases, with 5 bases spanning the gap.

This clonotype was detected only a few times. This chain links TRBV5-1 with TRBJ2-2; perhaps TRBD2 as D (5 bases). From germline, CDR1 is SGHRS and CDR2 YFSETQ. The V and J ends lost 4 bases and 6 bases respectively, with 16 bases between them. The length of the CDR3 is 15 residues. The CDR3 region has the DNA TGCGCCAGCAGCGTGGACTTCCTTAGCCCCGGGGAGCTGTTTTTT. Its translation: CASSVDFLSPGELFF.

As concerns this clonotype: The junction departs from germline at one end; a sequencing error may be responsible. The V gene is TRBV30, the J gene TRBJ2-5; D gene ambiguous. Germline-derived CDR1 and CDR2 are GTSNPN and SVGIG (reference sequence). The CDR3 covers 12 residues. CDR3 region: CAFSPSREAQYF. The CDR3 DNA sequence: TGTGCCTTCAGTCCAAGTCGAGAGGCCCAGTACTTC.

This clonotype was seen ten or more times. The rearrangement joins TRBV6-5 to TRBJ2-4, with D possibly being TRBD1 (5 bases). The CDR3 contains 16 residues. V shed 5 bases and J shed 0 bases, with 14 bases lying between them. The V gene's germline CDR1 is MNHEY and CDR2 SVGAGI. The CDR3 nucleotides are TGTGCCAGCAGTCCCCGACAGCTCCTAGCCAAAAACATTCAGTACTTC. Translating it yields CASSPRQLLAKNIQYF.

This chain links TRBV5-1 with TRBJ2-3; maybe TRBD1 (5 bases). The CDR3 covers 16 residues. V lost 0 bases to trimming and J lost 1 base, with 12 bases between them. Germline values: CDR1 SGHRS, CDR2 YFSETQ. The CDR3 nucleotides are TGCGCCAGCAGCTTGGTGCAGGGCGAGGGCACAGATACGCAGTATTTT. As protein: CASSLVQGEGTDTQYF.

Points on this clonotype: A read error is possible here, since a much larger clone lies one base away. The chain couples TRBV6-1 to TRBJ2-7; D possibly uses TRBD1 or TRBD2 (6 bases each). From germline, CDR1 is MNHNS and CDR2 SASEGT. V lost 3 bases to trimming and J lost 2 bases, with 17 bases between them. The CDR3 is made up of 16 amino acids. The CDR3: CASSDRGRGPAYEQYF. CDR3 DNA sequence: TGTGCCAGCAGTGATCGGGGACGGGGGCCGGCCTACGAGCAGTACTTC.

The chain joins TRBV12-3 or TRBV12-4 to TRBJ2-3; no definite D call. V lost 6 bases to trimming and J lost 4 bases, with 8 bases between them. This CDR3 comprises 12 residues. CDR3 DNA: TGTGCCAGCAGGGGCCTGGCAGATACGCAGTATTTT. Protein sequence: CASRGLADTQYF.